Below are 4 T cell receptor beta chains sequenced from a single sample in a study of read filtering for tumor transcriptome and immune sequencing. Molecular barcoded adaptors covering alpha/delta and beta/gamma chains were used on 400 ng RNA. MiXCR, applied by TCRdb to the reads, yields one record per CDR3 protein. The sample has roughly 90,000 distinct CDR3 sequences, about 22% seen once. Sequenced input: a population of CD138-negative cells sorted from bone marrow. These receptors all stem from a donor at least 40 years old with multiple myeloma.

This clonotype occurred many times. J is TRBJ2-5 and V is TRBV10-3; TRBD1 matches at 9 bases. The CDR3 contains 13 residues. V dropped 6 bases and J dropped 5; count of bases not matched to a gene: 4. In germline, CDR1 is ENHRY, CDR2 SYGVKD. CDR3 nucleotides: TGTGCCATCAGAGGGACAGGGTGGGAGACCCAGTACTTC. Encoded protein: CAIRGTGWETQYF.

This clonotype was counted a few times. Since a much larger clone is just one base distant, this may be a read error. The CDR3 reads CASGPVNNQPQHF. The DNA for the CDR3 is TGTGCCAGCGGCCCCGTTAACAATCAGCCCCAGCATTTT. The chain joins TRBV4-2 to TRBJ1-5; unclear D gene. Germline CDR1 reads LGHNA; CDR2 reads YNFKEQ. V lost 8 bases, J lost 3 bases, and 11 bases lay in between. The CDR3 sequence is 13 residues long.

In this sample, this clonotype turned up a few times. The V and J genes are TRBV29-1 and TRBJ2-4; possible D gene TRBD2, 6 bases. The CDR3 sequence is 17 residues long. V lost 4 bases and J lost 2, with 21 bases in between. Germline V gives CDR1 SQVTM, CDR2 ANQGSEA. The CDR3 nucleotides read TGCAGCGTTGCCCCGATGGGGGACTCGGTAACCAAAAACATTCAGTACTTC. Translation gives CSVAPMGDSVTKNIQYF. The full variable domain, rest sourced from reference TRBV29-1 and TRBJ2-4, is SAVISQKPSRDICQRGTSLTIQCQVDSQVTMMFWYRQQPGQSLTLIATANQGSEATYESGFVIDKFPISRPNLTFSTLTVSNMSPEDSSIYLCSVAPMGDSVTKNIQYFGAGTRLSVL.

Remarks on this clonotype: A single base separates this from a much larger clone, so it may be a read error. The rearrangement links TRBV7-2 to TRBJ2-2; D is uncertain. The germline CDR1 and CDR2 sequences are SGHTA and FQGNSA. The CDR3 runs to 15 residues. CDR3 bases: TGTGCCAGCCCCGCGGCAGGAAAGAACATCGGGGAGCTGTTTTTT. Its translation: CASPAAGKNIGELFF. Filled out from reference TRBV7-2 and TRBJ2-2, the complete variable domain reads GAGVSQSPSNKVTEKGKDVELRCDPISGHTALYWYRQSLGQGLEFLIYFQGNSAPDKSGLPSDRFSAERTGGSVSTLTIQRTQQEDSAVYLCASPAAGKNIGELFFGEGSRLTVL.